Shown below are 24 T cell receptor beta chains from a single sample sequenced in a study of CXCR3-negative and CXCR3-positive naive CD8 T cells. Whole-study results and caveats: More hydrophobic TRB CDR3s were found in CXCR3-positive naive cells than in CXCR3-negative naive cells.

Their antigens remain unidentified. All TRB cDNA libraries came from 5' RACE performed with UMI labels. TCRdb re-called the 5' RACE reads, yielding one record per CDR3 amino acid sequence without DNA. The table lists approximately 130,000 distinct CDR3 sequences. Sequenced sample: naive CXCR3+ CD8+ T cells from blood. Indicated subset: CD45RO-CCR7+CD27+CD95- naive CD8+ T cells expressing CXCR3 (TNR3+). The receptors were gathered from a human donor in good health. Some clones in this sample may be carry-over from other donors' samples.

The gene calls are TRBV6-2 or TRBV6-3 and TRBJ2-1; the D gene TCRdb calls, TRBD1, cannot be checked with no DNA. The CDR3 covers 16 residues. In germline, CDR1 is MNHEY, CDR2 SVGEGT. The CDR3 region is CASSYGTGQGFNEQFF.

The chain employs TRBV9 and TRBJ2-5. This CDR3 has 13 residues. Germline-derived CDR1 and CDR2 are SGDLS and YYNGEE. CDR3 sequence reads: CASSVAGMETQYF.

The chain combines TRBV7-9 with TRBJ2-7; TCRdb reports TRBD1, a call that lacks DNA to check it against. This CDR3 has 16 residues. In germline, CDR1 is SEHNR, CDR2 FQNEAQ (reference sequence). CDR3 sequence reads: CASSPRTGGGTYEQYF.

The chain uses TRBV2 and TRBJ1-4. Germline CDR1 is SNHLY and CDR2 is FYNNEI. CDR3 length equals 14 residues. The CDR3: CASTGTRDNEKLFF. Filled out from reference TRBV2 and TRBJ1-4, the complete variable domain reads EPEVTQTPSHQVTQMGQEVILRCVPISNHLYFYWYRQILGQKVEFLVSFYNNEISEKSEIFDDQFSVERPDGSNFTLKIRSTKLEDSAMYFCASTGTRDNEKLFFGSGTQLSVL.

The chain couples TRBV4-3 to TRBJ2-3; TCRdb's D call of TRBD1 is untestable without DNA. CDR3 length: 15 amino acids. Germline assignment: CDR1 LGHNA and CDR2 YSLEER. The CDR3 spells CASSQGQGEADTQYF.

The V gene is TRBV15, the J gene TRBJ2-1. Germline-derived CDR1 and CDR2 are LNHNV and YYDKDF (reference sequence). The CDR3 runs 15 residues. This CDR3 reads CATSRDRGAYNEQFF.

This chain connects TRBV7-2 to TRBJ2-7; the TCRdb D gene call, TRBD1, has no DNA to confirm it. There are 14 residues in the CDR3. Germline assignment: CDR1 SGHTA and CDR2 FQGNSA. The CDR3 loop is CASSLDSAIYEQYF.

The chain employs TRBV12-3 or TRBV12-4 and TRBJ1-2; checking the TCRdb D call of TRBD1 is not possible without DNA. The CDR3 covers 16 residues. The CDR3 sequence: CASSLAPGLVNYGYTF.

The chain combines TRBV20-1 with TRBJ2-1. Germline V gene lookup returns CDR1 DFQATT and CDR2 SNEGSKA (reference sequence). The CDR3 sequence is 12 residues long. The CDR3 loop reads CSARVPRTEQFF.

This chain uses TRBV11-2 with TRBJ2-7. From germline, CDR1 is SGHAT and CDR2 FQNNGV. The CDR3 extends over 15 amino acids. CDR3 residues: CASSADDTLSYEQYF.

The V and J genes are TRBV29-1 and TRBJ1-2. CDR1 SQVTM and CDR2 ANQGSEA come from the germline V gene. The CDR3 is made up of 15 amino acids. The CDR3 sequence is CSVEGWYRGNYGYTF.

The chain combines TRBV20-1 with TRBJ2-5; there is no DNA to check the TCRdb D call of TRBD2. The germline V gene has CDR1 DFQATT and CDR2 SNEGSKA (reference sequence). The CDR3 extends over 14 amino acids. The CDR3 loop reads CSASGQDSQETQYF.

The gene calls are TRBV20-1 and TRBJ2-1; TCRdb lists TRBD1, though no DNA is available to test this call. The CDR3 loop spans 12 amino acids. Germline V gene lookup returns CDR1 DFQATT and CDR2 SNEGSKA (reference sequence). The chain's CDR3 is CSSLGPRDEQFF.

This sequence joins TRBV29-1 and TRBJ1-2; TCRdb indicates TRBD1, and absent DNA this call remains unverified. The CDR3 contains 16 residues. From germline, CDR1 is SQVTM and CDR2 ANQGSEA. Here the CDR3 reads CSVPGQGPEPAYGYTF.

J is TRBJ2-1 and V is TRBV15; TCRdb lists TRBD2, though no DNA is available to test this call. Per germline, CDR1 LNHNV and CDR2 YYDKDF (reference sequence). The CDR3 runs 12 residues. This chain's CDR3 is CATSAGSGEQFF.

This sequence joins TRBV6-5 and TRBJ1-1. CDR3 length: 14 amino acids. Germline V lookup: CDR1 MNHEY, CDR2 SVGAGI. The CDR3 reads CASSLRAENTEAFF.

This CDR3 reads CASTAGTSGSFEQYF. This chain links TRBV6-2 or TRBV6-3 with TRBJ2-7; without DNA, the TCRdb call of TRBD2 cannot be checked. The CDR3 loop spans 15 amino acids. CDR1 and CDR2 (germline): MNHEY, SVGEGT.

The CDR3 spells CATFTASRGGSRGYTF. V usage is TRBV10-1 and J usage is TRBJ1-2; absent DNA, TCRdb's TRBD1 call cannot be checked. This CDR3 is 16 amino acids long. The germline CDR1 and CDR2 sequences are WNHNN and SYGVQD (reference sequence).

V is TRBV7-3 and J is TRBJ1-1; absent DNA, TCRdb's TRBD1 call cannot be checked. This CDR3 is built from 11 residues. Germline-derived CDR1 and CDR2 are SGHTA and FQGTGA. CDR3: CASSLTGQLDF.

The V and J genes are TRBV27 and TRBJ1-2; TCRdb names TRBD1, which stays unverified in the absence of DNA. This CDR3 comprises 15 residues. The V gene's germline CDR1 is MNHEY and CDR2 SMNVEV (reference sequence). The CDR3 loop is CASSTMPPPRSGYTF.

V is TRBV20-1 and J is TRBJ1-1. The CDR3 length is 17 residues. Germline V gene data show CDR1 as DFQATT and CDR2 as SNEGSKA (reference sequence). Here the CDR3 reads CSARDLGDSWRVVEAFF.

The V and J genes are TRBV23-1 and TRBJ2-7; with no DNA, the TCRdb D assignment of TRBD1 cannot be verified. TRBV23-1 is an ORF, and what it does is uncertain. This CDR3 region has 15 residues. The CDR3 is CASSHLHRANYEQYF.

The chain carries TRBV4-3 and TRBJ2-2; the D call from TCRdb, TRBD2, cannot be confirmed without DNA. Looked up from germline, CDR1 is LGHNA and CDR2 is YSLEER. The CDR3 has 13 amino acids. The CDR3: CASSQTAGGELFF.

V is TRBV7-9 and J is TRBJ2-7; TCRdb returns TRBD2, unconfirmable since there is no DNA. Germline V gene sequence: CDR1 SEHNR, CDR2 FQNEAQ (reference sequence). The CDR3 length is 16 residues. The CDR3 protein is CASSFSTGLADYKQYF.